This passage covers 25 T cell receptor beta chains from one sample sequenced in a study of OX40 agonist ivuxolimab in advanced cancers. The protocol was immunoSEQ multiplex PCR, while the TCRdb copy is restricted to in-frame clones and leaves out a portion. The sample shows fewer than 100,000 clones, roughly 89% of them seen only once. Sequencing used CD4+ or CD8+ T cells sorted from blood, obtained in a trial of the OX40 agonist ivuxolimab. Receptors originate from an adult with an advanced solid tumor such as melanoma, head and neck, liver or kidney cancer.

The rearrangement joins TRBV11-2 to TRBJ2-4; D is perhaps TRBD2 (5 bases). The V end was cut by 5 bases, the J end by 0 bases, with 11 bases between. CDR1 and CDR2 from the germline V gene are SGHAT and FQNNGV. The CDR3 covers 15 residues. CDR3: CASSPSGLAKNIQYF. Here the CDR3 DNA reads TGTGCCAGCAGCCCCAGCGGCCTAGCCAAAAACATTCAGTACTTC.

The chain combines TRBV5-5 with TRBJ2-5; D could derive from TRBD1 or TRBD2 (5 bases each). CDR1 SGHKS and CDR2 YYEKEE come from the germline V gene (reference sequence). There are 15 residues in the CDR3. V dropped 0 bases and J dropped 1 base, with 10 bases sitting between them. The DNA of the CDR3 is TGTGCCAGCAGCTTGGAGGGGAGATCCCAAGAGACCCAGTACTTC. Protein product: CASSLEGRSQETQYF.

The V and J genes are TRBV4-1 and TRBJ2-7; TRBD2 is a possible D gene (6 bases). The CDR3 has 16 residues. Trimming cost V 0 bases and J 2 bases, with 14 bases left between them. The germline CDR1 and CDR2 sequences are MGHRA and YSYEKL. CDR3 coding DNA: TGCGCCAGCAGCCAAGATTTCCCGGGAGCGACCTACGAGCAGTACTTC. Its translation is CASSQDFPGATYEQYF.

The gene calls are TRBV11-2 and TRBJ2-7, with D perhaps matching TRBD2 (5 bases). The CDR3 is 18 residues long. The V end was cut by 3 bases, the J end by 1 base, with 22 bases between. Germline CDR1 is SGHAT and CDR2 is FQNNGV. The CDR3 here is CASSFISLGNSVSYEQYF. For the CDR3, the DNA is TGTGCCAGCAGCTTCATTTCCTTGGGCAATAGCGTTTCCTACGAGCAGTACTTC.

The chain has TRBV9 and TRBJ1-1; no clear D. Trimming removed 1 base from V and 5 bases from J, with 9 bases in between. CDR1 is SGDLS, CDR2 YYNGEE, per germline. This CDR3 comprises 13 residues. The CDR3 spells CASSVSAVTEAFF. CDR3 sequence (DNA): TGTGCCAGCAGCGTATCAGCGGTAACTGAAGCTTTCTTT.

This clone was counted once. The V gene is TRBV6-6, the J gene TRBJ2-7; D is perhaps TRBD1 or TRBD2 (5 bases each). This CDR3 region has 15 residues. Germline values: CDR1 MNHNY, CDR2 SVGAGI (reference sequence). V lost 2 bases and J 2 bases, leaving 13 bases between the germline ends. The CDR3 DNA reads as TGTGCCAGCAGTTACAATGGGGACGGAGCCTACGAGCAGTACTTC. Amino acids: CASSYNGDGAYEQYF.

The V call is TRBV7-6, the J call TRBJ2-3; D is uncertain. Germline V gives CDR1 SGHVS, CDR2 FNYEAQ. The CDR3 covers 14 residues. The ends were cut back, 1 base at V and 2 bases at J, with 7 bases in the middle. CDR3 coding DNA: TGTGCCAGCAGCTTAGTAGGAGACACAGATACGCAGTATTTT. Translated, it gives CASSLVGDTDTQYF.

CDR3 DNA sequence: TGTGCCAGCAACTACGGGATCCCGGGGAGCAATGAGCAGTTCTTC. It codes for CASNYGIPGSNEQFF. V gene TRBV9 combines with J gene TRBJ2-1, with D perhaps TRBD2 (5 bases). CDR1 and CDR2 (germline): SGDLS, YYNGEE. The CDR3 is 15 residues long. V lost 6 bases to trimming and J lost 6 bases, with 19 bases between them.

V is TRBV28 and J is TRBJ1-2; D possibly corresponds to TRBD1 (6 bases). Germline assignment: CDR1 MDHEN and CDR2 SYDVKM. Trimming pared 5 bases from V and 5 bases from J, leaving 24 bases between. This CDR3 spans 17 amino acids. This CDR3 is CASSGAGASGRGYGYTF. The CDR3 DNA follows: TGTGCCAGCAGTGGCGCGGGGGCCAGCGGGAGGGGGTATGGCTACACCTTC.

The chain employs TRBV12-5 and TRBJ2-7; tentative D call: TRBD1 (7 bases). Germline V lookup: CDR1 LGHNT, CDR2 FRNRAP. V was pared by 6 bases and J by 6 bases, with 15 bases between. This CDR3 comprises 13 residues. CDR3 loop: CASGLRQGLEQYF. In nucleotides, the CDR3 is TGTGCTAGTGGCCTAAGACAGGGACTCGAGCAGTACTTC.

The chain uses TRBV11-2 and TRBJ2-7, with TRBD1 identical over 7 bases. After removal of 2 bases from V and 3 bases from J, the junction contained 10 bases not matched to a gene. This CDR3 is 16 amino acids long. Germline assignment: CDR1 SGHAT and CDR2 FQNNGV. This CDR3 reads CASSLQALQGFYEQYF. The CDR3 nucleotides read TGTGCCAGCAGCTTACAGGCCTTACAGGGGTTCTACGAGCAGTACTTC.

The chain links TRBV7-9 to TRBJ2-3; D not certain. Trimming removed 2 bases from V and 14 bases from J, with 14 bases in between. The CDR3 is 12 amino acids. Germline CDR1 and CDR2: SEHNR and FQNEAQ (reference sequence). CDR3 bases: TGTGCCAGCAGCTTAAACGAGGCCCGGCGGTATTTT. This encodes CASSLNEARRYF.

The V call is TRBV28, the J call TRBJ1-2, with 8 positions matching TRBD1. CDR3 length: 16 residues. Germline CDR1 reads MDHEN; CDR2 reads SYDVKM. After removal of 6 bases from V and 4 bases from J, the junction contained 13 bases not matched to a gene. CDR3 DNA sequence: TGTGCCAGCAGCTCATACAGGACAGGGACCCGCTATGGCTACACCTTC. It translates to CASSSYRTGTRYGYTF.

This clone came up a few times. The chain couples TRBV7-3 to TRBJ2-2; D remains ambiguous. With 3 bases removed from V and 6 bases from J, the gap between germline ends came to 8 bases. Germline CDR1 reads SGHTA; CDR2 reads FQGTGA. There are 13 residues in the CDR3. This chain's CDR3 is CASSFAISGELFF. In DNA, the CDR3 is TGTGCCAGCAGCTTTGCCATTTCCGGGGAGCTGTTTTTT.

This chain uses TRBV6-6 with TRBJ2-5; D is unresolved. With the DNA end fitting TRBJ2-7 better, the J assignment may be wrong. The germline V gene encodes CDR1 MNHNY and CDR2 SVGAGI (reference sequence). CDR3 length: 12 amino acids. The CDR3 DNA reads TGTGCCAGCAGTTACGCCTCCTACGAGCAGTACTTC. Translated, it gives CASSYASYEQYF.

The chain combines TRBV2 with TRBJ1-4; 7 bases match TRBD1. Germline lookup yields CDR1 SNHLY and CDR2 FYNNEI. The J segment lost 3 bases and the V segment lost 11 bases, leaving 12 bases of the junction unmatched. The CDR3 has 15 amino acids. The CDR3 DNA follows: TGTGCCGGGGGGGGCCGACAGGGACCTAATGAAAAACTGTTTTTT. Its protein product is CAGGGRQGPNEKLFF.

The rearrangement uses TRBV4-1 and TRBJ2-3; D is unclear. The V end lost 0 bases, the J end lost 2 bases, and 9 bases lay between the germline ends. This CDR3 contains 15 residues. The germline V gene has CDR1 MGHRA and CDR2 YSYEKL. The CDR3 DNA sequence: TGCGCCAGCAGCCAAGATGGCCCGCCCACAGATACGCAGTATTTT. It specifies CASSQDGPPTDTQYF.

The chain couples TRBV9 to TRBJ1-1; D not resolved. This CDR3 has 13 amino acids. The germline V gene has CDR1 SGDLS and CDR2 YYNGEE. Between the trimmed V and J ends, which lost 2 bases and 1 base, there was a span of 6 bases. The CDR3 DNA sequence: TGTGCCAGCAGCGTCAAGGGGAACACTGAAGCTTTCTTT. It specifies CASSVKGNTEAFF.

V gene TRBV11-3 combines with J gene TRBJ2-7; 9 bases align to TRBD1. From germline, CDR1 is SGHNT and CDR2 YENEEA. The CDR3 is 15 amino acids. Trimming removed 3 bases from V and 3 bases from J; junction bases left unmatched: 6. CDR3 amino acids: CASSFFGDRDYEQYF. In DNA, the CDR3 is TGTGCCAGCAGCTTCTTCGGGGACAGGGACTACGAGCAGTACTTC.

This chain connects TRBV19 to TRBJ1-5; the D is unclear. This CDR3 has 17 amino acids. Between the trimmed V and J ends, which lost 4 bases and 0 bases, there was a span of 16 bases. Germline CDR1 and CDR2: LNHDA and SQIVND (reference sequence). The CDR3 region has the DNA TGTGCCAGTAGTACCATAACCATGGCATATAGCAATCAGCCCCAGCATTTT. Its protein is CASSTITMAYSNQPQHF.

This clone was counted once. This sequence joins TRBV9 and TRBJ2-3; 8 nucleotides agree with TRBD1. Trimming at V came to 0 bases and at J to 4 bases, leaving 7 bases not matched to a gene. The CDR3 spans 16 residues. The germline CDR1 and CDR2 sequences are SGDLS and YYNGEE. This CDR3 reads CASSVARTGNSDTQYF. The CDR3 nucleotides read TGTGCCAGCAGCGTAGCAAGGACAGGGAATTCAGATACGCAGTATTTT.

The chain joins TRBV2 to TRBJ1-1; no clear D. CDR1 SNHLY and CDR2 FYNNEI come from the germline V gene. The CDR3 length is 17 residues. V was trimmed by 0 bases and J by 8 bases, leaving 22 bases between them. CDR3 nucleotides: TGTGCCAGCAGTGAAGCGCTTCTCTGGACGGCATTTGTGGAAGCTTTCTTT. This sequence encodes CASSEALLWTAFVEAFF.

In its sample, this clone was seen once. J is TRBJ2-1 and V is TRBV11-2, with D unclear. With 0 bases removed from V and 6 bases from J, the gap between germline ends came to 15 bases. Germline CDR1 and CDR2: SGHAT and FQNNGV. The CDR3 runs 16 residues. The CDR3 coding sequence is TGTGCCAGCAGCTTAGATTGGTTCCCCTTAGGCAATGAGCAGTTCTTC. Translated: CASSLDWFPLGNEQFF.

The chain recombines TRBV10-3 with TRBJ2-7; tentative D call: TRBD2 (6 bases). The germline V gene has CDR1 ENHRY and CDR2 SYGVKD. CDR3 length equals 16 residues. V was shortened by 3 bases and J by 4 bases, with 19 bases between the two germline ends. CDR3 sequence (DNA): TGTGCCATCAGTGACCCCCCTGGGGAGGTTCCTTACGAGCAGTACTTC. This sequence encodes CAISDPPGEVPYEQYF.

The CDR3 sequence is CASSLSAGKGLSTDTQYF. The CDR3 nucleotides read TGTGCCAGCAGCTTATCGGCAGGAAAGGGGCTAAGCACAGATACGCAGTATTTT. The chain joins TRBV7-2 to TRBJ2-3; TRBD1 is a possible D gene (5 bases). V was pared by 2 bases and J by 0 bases, with 18 bases between. Germline-derived CDR1 and CDR2 are SGHTA and FQGNSA. The CDR3 runs 18 residues.